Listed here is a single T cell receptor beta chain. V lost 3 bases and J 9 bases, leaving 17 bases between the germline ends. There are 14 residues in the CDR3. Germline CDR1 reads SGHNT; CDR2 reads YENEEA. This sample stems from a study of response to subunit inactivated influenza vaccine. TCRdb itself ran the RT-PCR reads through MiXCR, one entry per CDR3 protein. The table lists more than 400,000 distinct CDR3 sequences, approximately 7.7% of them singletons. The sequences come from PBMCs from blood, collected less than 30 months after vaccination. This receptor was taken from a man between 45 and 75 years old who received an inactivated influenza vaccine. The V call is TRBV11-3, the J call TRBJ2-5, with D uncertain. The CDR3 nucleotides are TGTGCCAGCAGCTTCCAGTCAGTCACATTGGCCCAGTACTTC. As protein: CASSFQSVTLAQYF.